These 14 T cell receptor beta chains were all obtained from the same sample, sequenced in a study of blood T cell repertoires in COVID-19. TCRdb's copy holds only in-frame clones and misses some; the assay was immunoSEQ multiplex PCR. The table includes 200,000 or so clones, 80% to 85% detected once. Sequencing input: peripheral blood. These TCRs come from a woman aged 55-69 years with acute or convalescent COVID-19.

This clone appeared once. The chain combines TRBV11-2 with TRBJ2-3, with 11 bases lining up with TRBD2. The CDR3 loop spans 15 amino acids. Germline loops: CDR1 SGHAT, CDR2 FQNNGV. Trimming cost V 0 bases and J 9 bases; bases outside gene matches: 5. CDR3 region: CASSLEGSSGGTQYF. The CDR3, as DNA: TGTGCCAGCAGCTTAGAGGGGTCTAGCGGGGGGACGCAGTATTTT.

This clone turned up a few times. The gene calls are TRBV6-6 and TRBJ2-2; a possible D gene is TRBD1 (6 bases). The V and J ends lost 6 bases and 4 bases respectively, with 15 bases between them. Germline V gene lookup returns CDR1 MNHNY and CDR2 SVGAGI (reference sequence). The CDR3 has 15 amino acids. CDR3 sequence: CASRNQGTGTGELFF. CDR3 in DNA: TGTGCCAGCAGGAATCAGGGGACGGGCACCGGGGAGCTGTTTTTT.

In DNA form, the CDR3 reads TGTGCCTGGAGTTGGGGGGGCATGGGATATGGCTACACCTTC. Translated, it gives CAWSWGGMGYGYTF. The genes are TRBV30 and TRBJ1-2, with D possibly matching TRBD1 (6 bases). This CDR3 has 14 amino acids. Germline V lookup: CDR1 GTSNPN, CDR2 SVGIG (reference sequence). Trimming removed 2 bases from V and 5 bases from J, with 15 bases in between.

This chain uses TRBV6-1 with TRBJ1-2; 7 nucleotides align to TRBD1. The V segment lost 3 bases and the J segment 5 bases; nucleotides outside the gene matches: 9. The CDR3 contains 15 residues. Germline V gene lookup returns CDR1 MNHNS and CDR2 SASEGT. The CDR3 is CASSEDTTGVYGYTF. The CDR3 bases are TGTGCCAGCAGTGAGGATACTACAGGGGTTTATGGCTACACCTTC.

This chain connects TRBV28 to TRBJ1-2; D remains unclear. Germline CDR1 is MDHEN and CDR2 is SYDVKM. CDR3 length equals 16 residues. Trimming took off 6 bases at V and 7 bases at J, with 24 bases between the two ends. This CDR3 reads CASSSGRLYRASGYTF. The CDR3 nucleotides read TGTGCCAGCAGCAGCGGGAGACTGTACCGTGCGAGTGGCTACACCTTC.

The V call is TRBV2, the J call TRBJ1-6; 8 bases map to TRBD1. The germline V gene has CDR1 SNHLY and CDR2 FYNNEI. The V gene end was trimmed by 4 bases and the J gene end by 7 bases; junction bases not matched to a gene: 6. The CDR3 has 15 residues. The CDR3 DNA reads as TGTGCCAGCAGTGGGTTTGGGACAGGCAATTCACCCCTCCACTTT. Translation: CASSGFGTGNSPLHF.

This chain links TRBV2 with TRBJ1-4; D may be TRBD1 (6 bases). Germline CDR1 reads SNHLY; CDR2 reads FYNNEI. This CDR3 has 14 residues. V was shortened by 6 bases and J by 7 bases, with 15 bases between the two germline ends. In DNA, the CDR3 is TGTGCCAGCAGAGCTGACAGGATAGTTGAAAAACTGTTTTTT. Translated, it gives CASRADRIVEKLFF.

This clone was counted only a few times. Different DNA sequences within this sample yield the same CDR3. V is TRBV30 and J is TRBJ1-1, with D unclear. Trimming removed 3 bases at V and 1 base at J, with 9 bases between. The CDR3 is 13 residues long. CDR1 and CDR2 (germline): GTSNPN, SVGIG (reference sequence). The CDR3 nucleotides are TGTGCCTGGAGCTCGGGGAGGAACACTGAAGCTTTCTTT. This translates into CAWSSGRNTEAFF.

This chain uses TRBV6-6 with TRBJ2-1, with 11 bases aligning to TRBD2. V lost 8 bases and J lost 7; bases outside the gene matches: 7. This CDR3 has 14 amino acids. In germline, CDR1 is MNHNY, CDR2 SVGAGI (reference sequence). The CDR3: CASDWGLAENEQFF. The CDR3 DNA reads as TGTGCCAGCGACTGGGGACTAGCGGAGAATGAGCAGTTCTTC.

This chain joins TRBV28 and TRBJ1-6, with TRBD1 matching over 8 bases. V trimming: 4 bases; J trimming: 5 bases; junction bases outside the gene matches: 1. The CDR3 has 14 amino acids. Germline CDR1 MDHEN, CDR2 SYDVKM. CDR3 residues: CASSSGQDNSPLHF. As DNA, the CDR3 is TGTGCCAGCAGTTCGGGACAGGATAATTCACCCCTCCACTTT.

This clone was observed once. The rearrangement links TRBV30 to TRBJ2-5, with D perhaps matching TRBD2 (5 bases). The germline V and J ends were trimmed by 0 bases and 2 bases, with 10 bases remaining between them. Germline V gene sequence: CDR1 GTSNPN, CDR2 SVGIG (reference sequence). This CDR3 comprises 14 residues. The CDR3 region has the DNA TGTGCCTGGAGTGTGGGAGTACTTCAAGAGACCCAGTACTTC. Protein sequence: CAWSVGVLQETQYF.

J is TRBJ2-3 and V is TRBV19, with TRBD2 identical over 11 bases. The CDR3 length is 16 residues. Germline CDR1 and CDR2: LNHDA and SQIVND (reference sequence). With 5 bases clipped from V and 2 bases from J, the junction kept 6 bases outside the gene matches. CDR3 sequence reads: CASSVAGGLVTDTQYF. In DNA form, the CDR3 reads TGTGCCAGTAGTGTAGCGGGGGGGCTCGTCACAGATACGCAGTATTTT.

The rearrangement links TRBV11-1 to TRBJ1-2; 11 nucleotides line up with TRBD1. V shed 6 bases, J shed 3 bases, and the junction held 9 bases outside the gene matches. From germline, CDR1 is SGHAT and CDR2 FQDESV (reference sequence). The CDR3 covers 16 residues. Here the CDR3 reads CASSRDGTGGDYGYTF. In nucleotides, the CDR3 is TGTGCCAGCAGTCGAGATGGGACAGGGGGAGACTATGGCTACACCTTC.

This chain uses TRBV19 with TRBJ1-2, with 8 bases fitting TRBD1. The CDR3 consists of 13 residues. The germline V gene has CDR1 LNHDA and CDR2 SQIVND (reference sequence). V was clipped by 2 bases and J by 4 bases; unmatched bases: 0. The CDR3 DNA reads as TGTGCCAGTAGTATAACAGGGGGCTATGGCTACACCTTC. As protein: CASSITGGYGYTF.